This T cell receptor beta chain came from a study of tumor-infiltrating lymphocytes in primary liver carcinoma. This clonotype was recorded many times. Antigen specificity is unknown. Unsorted bulk tissue of roughly 18-32 mg yielded co-extracted RNA and DNA. Total RNA (approximately 500 ng) served as template for TCR beta cDNA synthesis primed by a constant-region primer. Nested multiplex PCR, run for three rounds with slightly modified ARM-PCR, yielded TCR beta libraries. Running 10 cycles apiece, the first two PCR rounds relied on TRBV1-TRBV30 forward primers together with a C-beta reverse primer. TCRdb passed the multiplex PCR reads through MiXCR, listing each CDR3 protein once. The sample lists more than 90,000 distinct CDR3 sequences, about two thirds occurring once. Study-wide results and limits: Between tumor regions, pairs overlapped more than tumor-adjacent and tumor-blood pairs did.

The CDR3 length is 14 residues. V dropped 2 bases and J dropped 9 bases, with 16 bases sitting between them. CDR1 and CDR2 from the germline V gene are MNHEY and SVGAGI. The TCR originated in a woman aged 55-70 years with primary liver carcinoma and hepatitis B virus infection. V gene TRBV6-5 combines with J gene TRBJ1-1; D is possibly TRBD1 (5 bases). Sequencing was done on a sample of liver tumor tissue from sampling region 2. The subset denotes: tumor region T2, inferior pole. DNA for the CDR3: TGTGCCAGCAGTTACGATGTTTCCCAGGGTAAAGCTTTCTTT. It yields the protein CASSYDVSQGKAFF.